This T cell receptor beta chain is drawn from a study of control samples from healthy donors and cancer patients. This clone was seen only a few times. Libraries were prepared by immunoSEQ multiplex PCR; TCRdb keeps only in-frame clonotypes and omits some of them. The sample carries approximately 52,000 clones, about 96% recorded once. This CDR3 contains 15 residues. The germline V gene has CDR1 MNHEY and CDR2 SVGAGI. V lost 4 bases, J lost 6 bases, and 19 bases lay in between. Material for sequencing was blood. This sequence originates from a young woman in good health. This chain joins TRBV6-5 and TRBJ2-7; D perhaps matches TRBD1 (5 bases). CDR3 loop: CASSSDGQWKAEQYF. DNA for the CDR3: TGTGCCAGCAGTTCGGACGGACAATGGAAAGCCGAGCAGTACTTC.